The 2 T cell receptor beta chains listed next were all sequenced from one sample in a study of T cell responses to AZD1222 COVID-19 vaccine. Sequenced by immunoSEQ multiplex PCR; TCRdb stores in-frame clones only, minus some. The sample lists about 79,000 clones; about four fifths were seen once. The sample consisted of peripheral blood, taken 28 days after the second AZD1222 dose. The receptors shown here come from an adult who received the AZD1222 COVID-19 vaccine.

This clone has just a few counts. The chain joins TRBV30 to TRBJ1-1; the D gene is possibly TRBD1 (5 bases). The V end was cut by 2 bases, the J end by 1 base, with 11 bases between. This CDR3 has 14 residues. Germline V gene data show CDR1 as GTSNPN and CDR2 as SVGIG (reference sequence). The CDR3 nucleotides are TGTGCCTGGAGTCGGGGGTCAGCGAACACTGAAGCTTTCTTT. This sequence encodes CAWSRGSANTEAFF.

The V gene is TRBV4-1, the J gene TRBJ1-1; TRBD1 agrees at 10 bases. The CDR3 covers 15 residues. V gave up 5 bases and J gave up 6 bases; unmatched junction bases: 9. Germline values: CDR1 MGHRA, CDR2 YSYEKL. The CDR3 nucleotides are TGCGCCAGCAGCACCCGAACCGGGACAGGGGCTGAAGCTTTCTTT. Amino acid sequence: CASSTRTGTGAEAFF.